A selection of T cell receptor beta chains follows, all from one sample in a study of T cell responses to AZD1222 COVID-19 vaccine. The protocol was immunoSEQ multiplex PCR, while the TCRdb copy is restricted to in-frame clones and leaves out a portion. The data contain about 140,000 clones, 80% to 95% of them seen just once; the ten biggest clones take up roughly 3.5%. This specimen was peripheral blood, taken 28 days after the second AZD1222 dose. The receptor set was obtained from an adult who received the AZD1222 COVID-19 vaccine. The CDR3 runs from the conserved cysteine through the conserved F or W. Fields, in order: V gene, D gene, J gene, clone size, CDR3 protein, CDR3 DNA. A D gene is named only where the DNA matches it firmly. Size values are once, few and many counts, or a class for expanded clones, and some rows have none.

v_call: TRBV6-1
d_call: NA
j_call: TRBJ2-1
clone_size: NA
cdr3_aa: CASSEVWRLSYNEQFF
cdr3_nt: TGTGCCAGCAGTGAAGTCTGGCGACTCTCCTACAATGAGCAGTTCTTC

v_call: TRBV5-1
d_call: TRBD1
j_call: TRBJ2-7
clone_size: NA
cdr3_aa: CASNLVQGGGEQYF
cdr3_nt: TGCGCCAGCAACTTGGTACAGGGGGGCGGCGAGCAGTACTTC

v_call: TRBV7-2
d_call: TRBD2
j_call: TRBJ2-3
clone_size: NA
cdr3_aa: CASSSNPGTSGSSDTQYF
cdr3_nt: TGTGCCAGCAGCTCCAACCCCGGGACTAGCGGGAGCTCAGATACGCAGTATTTT

v_call: TRBV19
d_call: NA
j_call: TRBJ1-2
clone_size: few
cdr3_aa: CASSPWAGLGIGYTF
cdr3_nt: TGTGCCAGTAGCCCCTGGGCAGGGCTGGGTATTGGCTACACCTTC

v_call: TRBV28
d_call: NA
j_call: TRBJ1-5
clone_size: NA
cdr3_aa: CASSLWGGSNQPQHF
cdr3_nt: TGTGCCAGCAGTTTGTGGGGGGGGAGCAATCAGCCCCAGCATTTT

v_call: TRBV18
d_call: TRBD1
j_call: TRBJ2-4
clone_size: NA
cdr3_aa: CASSPQSTGTENIQYF
cdr3_nt: TGTGCCAGCTCACCCCAATCGACAGGGACCGAAAACATTCAGTACTTC

v_call: TRBV21-1
d_call: NA
j_call: TRBJ1-3
clone_size: few
cdr3_aa: CASSIRGVAGNTIYF
cdr3_nt: TGTGCCAGCAGCATACGAGGGGTAGCTGGAAACACCATATATTTT

v_call: TRBV4-3
d_call: NA
j_call: TRBJ2-5
clone_size: NA
cdr3_aa: CASSQDRAGPETQYF
cdr3_nt: TGCGCCAGCAGCCAAGATCGGGCAGGGCCAGAGACCCAGTACTTC

v_call: TRBV18
d_call: TRBD1
j_call: TRBJ1-1
clone_size: few
cdr3_aa: CASSLWTGDNTEAFF
cdr3_nt: TGTGCCAGCTCACTATGGACAGGGGATAACACTGAAGCTTTCTTT

v_call: TRBV5-1
d_call: TRBD1
j_call: TRBJ2-7
clone_size: NA
cdr3_aa: CASSTGQGSREQYF
cdr3_nt: TGCGCCAGCAGCACCGGACAGGGGTCGAGGGAGCAGTACTTC

v_call: TRBV18
d_call: TRBD1
j_call: TRBJ1-2
clone_size: NA
cdr3_aa: CASSPSGTGAPYGYTF
cdr3_nt: TGTGCCAGCTCACCGTCTGGGACAGGGGCCCCCTATGGCTACACCTTC

v_call: TRBV28
d_call: NA
j_call: TRBJ1-3
clone_size: NA
cdr3_aa: CASSSAGSGNTIYF
cdr3_nt: TGTGCCAGCAGCTCGGCAGGATCTGGAAACACCATATATTTT

v_call: TRBV27
d_call: NA
j_call: TRBJ1-2
clone_size: NA
cdr3_aa: CASWGGVGYTF
cdr3_nt: TGTGCCAGCTGGGGGGGGGTGGGCTACACCTTC

v_call: TRBV28
d_call: NA
j_call: TRBJ1-5
clone_size: once
cdr3_aa: CASTLRERDEPQHF
cdr3_nt: TGTGCCAGCACCTTAAGGGAGAGGGATGAGCCCCAGCATTTT

v_call: TRBV6-5
d_call: TRBD2
j_call: TRBJ2-7
clone_size: NA
cdr3_aa: CASSYGLAGSYEQYF
cdr3_nt: TGTGCCAGCAGTTACGGACTAGCGGGAAGCTACGAGCAGTACTTC

v_call: TRBV15
d_call: NA
j_call: TRBJ1-6
clone_size: NA
cdr3_aa: CATSRELYNSPLHF
cdr3_nt: TGTGCCACCAGCAGAGAGCTCTATAATTCACCCCTCCACTTT

v_call: TRBV11-1
d_call: NA
j_call: TRBJ2-2
clone_size: once
cdr3_aa: CASSLTGQYTGELFF
cdr3_nt: TGTGCCAGCAGCTTAACCGGACAGTACACCGGGGAGCTGTTTTTT

v_call: TRBV3-1/TRBV3-2
d_call: NA
j_call: TRBJ2-5
clone_size: NA
cdr3_aa: CASSQGRGSRETQYF
cdr3_nt: TGTGCCAGCAGCCAGGGCCGGGGGAGTAGAGAGACCCAGTACTTC

v_call: TRBV19
d_call: TRBD1
j_call: TRBJ1-1
clone_size: NA
cdr3_aa: CASSGQTGRRTEAFF
cdr3_nt: TGTGCCAGTAGTGGCCAGACAGGGCGTAGGACTGAAGCTTTCTTT

v_call: TRBV18
d_call: NA
j_call: TRBJ1-4
clone_size: NA
cdr3_aa: CASSRGGYPEKLFF
cdr3_nt: TGTGCCAGCTCGCGGGGGGGATATCCTGAAAAACTGTTTTTT

v_call: TRBV6-5
d_call: NA
j_call: TRBJ2-3
clone_size: NA
cdr3_aa: CASGPQGRNTDTQYF
cdr3_nt: TGTGCCAGCGGACCTCAGGGGCGCAACACAGATACGCAGTATTTT

v_call: TRBV27
d_call: NA
j_call: TRBJ1-5
clone_size: NA
cdr3_aa: CASRPGAGGQSNQPQHF
cdr3_nt: TGTGCCAGCCGTCCGGGGGCGGGGGGGCAAAGCAATCAGCCCCAGCATTTT

v_call: TRBV10-3
d_call: NA
j_call: TRBJ2-2
clone_size: NA
cdr3_aa: CAISEVGTGELFF
cdr3_nt: TGTGCCATCAGTGAGGTCGGCACCGGGGAGCTGTTTTTT

v_call: TRBV2
d_call: TRBD2
j_call: TRBJ2-1
clone_size: NA
cdr3_aa: CASSGASGDYYNEQFF
cdr3_nt: TGTGCCAGCAGTGGGGCTAGCGGGGATTACTACAATGAGCAGTTCTTC

v_call: TRBV10-3
d_call: NA
j_call: TRBJ1-6
clone_size: NA
cdr3_aa: CAISLAGWENSPLHF
cdr3_nt: TGTGCCATCAGTCTGGCAGGTTGGGAAAATTCACCCCTCCACTTT

v_call: TRBV3-1/TRBV3-2
d_call: NA
j_call: TRBJ2-5
clone_size: NA
cdr3_aa: CASSRSSLYQETQYF
cdr3_nt: TGTGCCAGCAGCCGGTCCTCCTTGTACCAAGAGACCCAGTACTTC

v_call: TRBV28
d_call: NA
j_call: TRBJ1-5
clone_size: NA
cdr3_aa: CASRGPNQPQHF
cdr3_nt: TGTGCCAGCAGAGGGCCCAATCAGCCCCAGCATTTT

v_call: TRBV6-6
d_call: NA
j_call: TRBJ1-1
clone_size: NA
cdr3_aa: CASSRQYGAFF
cdr3_nt: TGTGCCAGCAGCCGGCAGTATGGGGCTTTCTTT

v_call: TRBV9
d_call: NA
j_call: TRBJ2-3
clone_size: NA
cdr3_aa: CASSRSSTDTQYF
cdr3_nt: TGTGCCAGCAGCAGAAGTTCCACAGATACGCAGTATTTT

v_call: TRBV19
d_call: NA
j_call: TRBJ1-5
clone_size: NA
cdr3_aa: CASTHRDRSNQPQHF
cdr3_nt: TGTGCCAGTACTCACAGGGATCGGAGCAATCAGCCCCAGCATTTT

v_call: TRBV6-5
d_call: NA
j_call: TRBJ1-5
clone_size: once
cdr3_aa: CASRLGVGNQPQHF
cdr3_nt: TGTGCCAGCAGATTGGGGGTAGGCAATCAGCCCCAGCATTTT

v_call: TRBV29-1
d_call: NA
j_call: TRBJ1-3
clone_size: NA
cdr3_aa: CSGGSGNTIYF
cdr3_nt: TGCAGCGGGGGTTCTGGAAACACCATATATTTT

v_call: TRBV6-6
d_call: TRBD1
j_call: TRBJ1-5
clone_size: NA
cdr3_aa: CASSTQGAIGNQPQHF
cdr3_nt: TGTGCCAGCAGTACACAGGGGGCGATTGGCAATCAGCCCCAGCATTTT

v_call: TRBV29-1
d_call: NA
j_call: TRBJ1-1
clone_size: NA
cdr3_aa: CSVEDHGRDTEAFF
cdr3_nt: TGCAGCGTTGAAGATCATGGGAGGGACACTGAAGCTTTCTTT

v_call: TRBV9
d_call: NA
j_call: TRBJ2-2
clone_size: NA
cdr3_aa: CASSVGGVGSPGELFF
cdr3_nt: TGTGCCAGCAGCGTGGGGGGAGTGGGATCCCCCGGGGAGCTGTTTTTT

v_call: TRBV24-1
d_call: NA
j_call: TRBJ2-2
clone_size: NA
cdr3_aa: CATRPGSNTGELFF
cdr3_nt: TGTGCCACCAGGCCAGGGTCCAACACCGGGGAGCTGTTTTTT

v_call: TRBV7-8
d_call: NA
j_call: TRBJ2-7
clone_size: NA
cdr3_aa: CASSPKWGSYEQYF
cdr3_nt: TGTGCCAGCAGCCCGAAATGGGGCTCCTACGAGCAGTACTTC

v_call: TRBV9
d_call: TRBD1
j_call: TRBJ2-7
clone_size: once
cdr3_aa: CASSVGTGTVTYEQYF
cdr3_nt: TGTGCCAGCAGCGTAGGGACTGGGACAGTCACCTACGAGCAGTACTTC

v_call: TRBV4-2
d_call: NA
j_call: TRBJ2-7
clone_size: NA
cdr3_aa: CASSQGRHNYEQYF
cdr3_nt: TGTGCCAGCAGCCAAGGTCGACACAACTACGAGCAGTACTTC

v_call: TRBV5-1
d_call: NA
j_call: TRBJ2-5
clone_size: NA
cdr3_aa: CASSLITFEAQYF
cdr3_nt: TGCGCCAGCAGCTTGATAACATTCGAGGCCCAGTACTTC